These 32 T cell receptor beta chains were sequenced from one sample in a study of T cells in Graves' hyperthyroidism and ophthalmopathy. Amplification yielded TCR beta CDR3 regions, with RNA transcripts as the source. First-round RT-PCR targeting the TCR CDR3 was performed with the HTBI primer set. Each CDR3 protein gets one entry after TCRdb re-called the multiplex PCR reads with MiXCR. The top ten hold around 8% of the sample, which has about 710,000 distinct CDR3 sequences, roughly 17% seen once. The sample taken for sequencing was blood. These receptors originate from a man between 18 and 35 years old with Graves' hyperthyroidism.

The table lists this clonotype with a few counts. This chain links TRBV10-3 with TRBJ2-2; possibly TRBD2 for D (6 bases). V lost 1 base, J lost 1 base, and 10 bases lay in between. This CDR3 spans 16 amino acids. Germline assignment: CDR1 ENHRY and CDR2 SYGVKD. CDR3 DNA: TGTGCCATCAGTGAGTTGGAGGGCCTGAACACCGGGGAGCTGTTTTTT. This sequence encodes CAISELEGLNTGELFF.

This clonotype was seen at least ten times. In DNA form, the CDR3 reads TGTGCCAGCAGTTACGATCAGGGGAACTATGGCTACACCTTC. It encodes CASSYDQGNYGYTF. The chain is built from TRBV6-5 and TRBJ1-2, with D tentatively TRBD1 (6 bases). V was shortened by 2 bases and J by 2 bases, with 9 bases between the two germline ends. Germline V gene sequence: CDR1 MNHEY, CDR2 SVGAGI. The CDR3 sequence is 14 residues long.

This clonotype was detected many times. The chain employs TRBV28 and TRBJ2-1; weak D call: TRBD1 (5 bases). The V gene's germline CDR1 is MDHEN and CDR2 SYDVKM. V gave up 6 bases and J gave up 2 bases, with 14 bases separating them. This CDR3 is 15 amino acids long. CDR3 residues: CASSFQGTAYNEQFF. Written as DNA, the CDR3 is TGTGCCAGCAGCTTCCAGGGAACGGCCTACAATGAGCAGTTCTTC.

In its sample, this clonotype was seen a few times. J is TRBJ1-6 and V is TRBV27; 10 bases line up with TRBD1. Losses at the gene ends were 4 bases for V and 7 bases for J; bases not matched to a gene: 10. There are 17 residues in the CDR3. Germline V gene lookup returns CDR1 MNHEY and CDR2 SMNVEV (reference sequence). As DNA, the CDR3 is TGTGCCAGCAGTTCTCCGGGACAGGGGAAACAGAATTCACCCCTCCACTTT. Encoded protein: CASSSPGQGKQNSPLHF.

The CDR3 nucleotides read TGCAGTGCTAAAGGGGGAAACACCGGGGAGCTGTTTTTT. This encodes CSAKGGNTGELFF. The chain employs TRBV20-1 and TRBJ2-2, with D possibly being TRBD1 (6 bases). Per germline, CDR1 DFQATT and CDR2 SNEGSKA (reference sequence). The CDR3 loop spans 13 amino acids. V dropped 4 bases and J dropped 2 bases, with 8 bases sitting between them.

The rearrangement joins TRBV24-1 to TRBJ2-1; TRBD2 matches at 10 bases. The CDR3 consists of 16 residues. The trim removed 1 base at V and 8 bases at J, leaving 7 bases unmatched. The germline V gene encodes CDR1 KGHDR and CDR2 SFDVKD. The CDR3 DNA reads TGTGCCACCAGTGATTTAGCGGGAGGGCCCGGGGATGAGCAGTTCTTC. Encoded protein: CATSDLAGGPGDEQFF.

At least ten counts were recorded for this clonotype. The chain combines TRBV7-8 with TRBJ2-1; D is tentatively TRBD1 or TRBD2 (6 bases each). Trimming pared 1 base from V and 8 bases from J, leaving 18 bases between. CDR1 is SGHVS, CDR2 FQNEAQ, per germline. The CDR3 contains 16 residues. CDR3 sequence (DNA): TGTGCCAGCAGCTTAGGACGGGGGCCCCCTGTGGATGAGCAGTTCTTC. Its protein product is CASSLGRGPPVDEQFF.

The CDR3 DNA reads TGTGCCAGTAGTATCAGGGGGACCGAGCAGTACTTC. This codes for CASSIRGTEQYF. The chain links TRBV19 to TRBJ2-7; 7 bases line up with TRBD1. The CDR3 is 12 amino acids. The ends lost 3 bases at V and 6 bases at J; junction bases unmatched: 2. Germline CDR1 LNHDA, CDR2 SQIVND (reference sequence).

This clonotype was counted ten times or more. The chain is built from TRBV2 and TRBJ2-1; possibly TRBD2 for D (6 bases). The CDR3 covers 14 residues. Trimming stripped 9 bases from V and 7 bases from J, with 19 bases between. Per the germline V gene, CDR1 is SNHLY and CDR2 is FYNNEI. CDR3 sequence: CARGVGGPSNEQFF. CDR3 coding DNA: TGTGCCAGGGGTGTGGGGGGTCCGAGTAATGAGCAGTTCTTC.

There are many counts of this clonotype. The gene calls are TRBV12-3 or TRBV12-4 and TRBJ2-1, with TRBD2 matching over 7 bases. The CDR3 length is 15 residues. Trimming removed 2 bases from V and 8 bases from J; junction bases left unmatched: 9. DNA of the CDR3: TGTGCCAGCAGTTTAACTAGCGCTCGAAGGGATGAGCAGTTCTTC. Protein sequence: CASSLTSARRDEQFF.

Ten or more counts support this clonotype. The V and J genes are TRBV28 and TRBJ2-3; 8 bases line up with TRBD1. V lost 5 bases to trimming and J lost 1 base; unmatched junction nucleotides: 8. There are 16 residues in the CDR3. CDR1 is MDHEN, CDR2 SYDVKM, per germline. CDR3 in DNA: TGTGCCAGCAGTCCCTCCGGGACAGGCCGCACAGATACGCAGTATTTT. It is translated as CASSPSGTGRTDTQYF. The full variable domain, rest sourced from reference TRBV28 and TRBJ2-3, is DVKVTQSSRYLVKRTGEKVFLECVQDMDHENMFWYRQDPGLGLRLIYFSYDVKMKEKGDIPEGYSVSREKKERFSLILESASTNQTSMYLCASSPSGTGRTDTQYFGPGTRLTVL.

This clonotype was found a few times. The V call is TRBV2, the J call TRBJ2-7; tentatively, D is TRBD1 (6 bases). Germline V gene sequence: CDR1 SNHLY, CDR2 FYNNEI. The CDR3 is 13 amino acids. V was cut by 7 bases and J by 5 bases, with 15 bases left in between. The CDR3 DNA reads as TGTGCCAGCACTTTCCAGGGGTTCCACGAGCAGTACTTC. Its protein is CASTFQGFHEQYF.

The rearrangement uses TRBV28 and TRBJ2-7; D is undetermined. V was clipped by 8 bases and J by 6 bases, with 14 bases between them. CDR1 MDHEN and CDR2 SYDVKM come from the germline V gene. The CDR3 is 12 amino acids. The CDR3: CASGLIGSEQYF. In nucleotides, the CDR3 is TGTGCCAGCGGTCTGATAGGATCCGAGCAGTACTTC.

This rearrangement joins TRBV24-1 to TRBJ1-5; D not resolved. CDR3 length equals 13 residues. Germline V gives CDR1 KGHDR, CDR2 SFDVKD. V was shortened by 8 bases and J by 1 base, with 8 bases between the two germline ends. The CDR3 coding sequence is TGTGCCACCACCGCGGACAGCAATCAGCCCCAGCATTTT. Encoded protein: CATTADSNQPQHF.

The chain employs TRBV4-2 and TRBJ1-5; D is uncertain. CDR1 is LGHNA and CDR2 is YNFKEQ in the germline V gene. Trimming removed 4 bases from V and 6 bases from J, with 16 bases in between. This CDR3 is 15 amino acids long. CDR3 protein: CASSPEEGSGQPQHF. The DNA of the CDR3 is TGTGCCAGCAGCCCTGAAGAAGGGTCGGGTCAGCCCCAGCATTTT.

The chain is built from TRBV4-2 and TRBJ2-7; D may be TRBD1 (6 bases). This CDR3 contains 13 residues. V dropped 1 base and J dropped 7 bases, with 11 bases sitting between them. CDR1 and CDR2 (germline): LGHNA, YNFKEQ. The CDR3 loop is CASSQGDISEQYF. CDR3 coding DNA: TGTGCCAGCAGCCAAGGGGACATAAGTGAGCAGTACTTC.

The chain uses TRBV20-1 and TRBJ2-6; D call uncertain. Trimming left V 5 bases short and J 1 base short, with 6 bases between. The CDR3 runs to 13 residues. The V gene's germline CDR1 is DFQATT and CDR2 SNEGSKA (reference sequence). The CDR3 nucleotides are TGCAGTGCTGGAACGTCTGGGGCCAACGTCCTGACTTTC. It codes for CSAGTSGANVLTF.

This clonotype was observed at least ten times. This chain joins TRBV6-2 or TRBV6-3 and TRBJ2-5, with TRBD1 matching over 7 bases. Germline CDR1 reads MNHEY; CDR2 reads SVGEGT. The trim removed 0 bases at V and 5 bases at J, leaving 18 bases unmatched. This CDR3 has 19 amino acids. As DNA, the CDR3 is TGTGCCAGCAGTTACTCTCCCGATCGTTCGACAGGGCCGGGCGAGACCCAGTACTTC. Protein sequence: CASSYSPDRSTGPGETQYF.

This clonotype was picked up a small number of times. This chain connects TRBV7-9 to TRBJ2-7; 9 bases agree with TRBD1. Germline lookup yields CDR1 SEHNR and CDR2 FQNEAQ (reference sequence). V lost 4 bases, J lost 3 bases, and 10 bases stayed unmatched. This CDR3 has 16 residues. The CDR3: CASSYHGTGLYYEQYF. The CDR3 nucleotides are TGTGCCAGCAGCTACCACGGGACAGGGTTGTACTACGAGCAGTACTTC.

The table lists this clonotype with many counts. The chain combines TRBV6-2 or TRBV6-3 with TRBJ2-1; D possibly corresponds to TRBD2 (5 bases). The germline V and J ends were trimmed by 6 bases and 8 bases, with 11 bases remaining between them. Germline loops: CDR1 MNHEY, CDR2 SVGEGT. The CDR3 covers 12 residues. The CDR3 DNA follows: TGTGCCAGCAGCCCCGGGGTAGATGAGCAGTTCTTC. It is translated as CASSPGVDEQFF.

This clonotype came up many times. CDR3 sequence: CASSPNQGAGEQYF. The CDR3 DNA is TGTGCCAGCTCACCAAACCAGGGGGCGGGGGAGCAGTACTTC. V gene TRBV18 combines with J gene TRBJ2-7, with 8 positions matching TRBD1. The junction had 7 bases not matched to a gene; V was cut back by 2 bases and J by 7 bases. The CDR3 covers 14 residues. Germline V gives CDR1 KGHSH, CDR2 LQKENI.

This clonotype was counted a few times. The CDR3 nucleotides are TGTGCCAGCACCGCAAGCAGCTCCTACGAGCAGTACTTC. Translated: CASTASSSYEQYF. The chain joins TRBV27 to TRBJ2-7; D remains unclear. This CDR3 is 13 amino acids long. Germline CDR1 MNHEY, CDR2 SMNVEV (reference sequence). Trimming shortened V by 7 bases and J by 0 bases, and 10 bases separated the two germline ends.

This chain joins TRBV30 and TRBJ2-5; 11 bases line up with TRBD2. The germline CDR1 and CDR2 sequences are GTSNPN and SVGIG (reference sequence). The CDR3 extends over 15 amino acids. V shed 0 bases, J shed 5 bases, and the junction held 5 bases outside the gene matches. CDR3 sequence (DNA): TGTGCCTGGAGTGTATCACTAGCGGGAGTCGAGACCCAGTACTTC. Translated: CAWSVSLAGVETQYF.

This clonotype was detected a few times. J is TRBJ1-2 and V is TRBV5-1; D not resolved. Between the trimmed V and J ends, which lost 0 bases and 8 bases, there was a span of 20 bases. The CDR3 spans 16 residues. Per germline, CDR1 SGHRS and CDR2 YFSETQ. The DNA for the CDR3 is TGCGCCAGCAGCTTGGGGAGAGGTCAGCCTGTTGGAGGCTACACCTTC. Translating gives CASSLGRGQPVGGYTF.

This clonotype has just a few counts. CDR3 protein: CASSLGPRGLGVYEQYF. The CDR3 nucleotides are TGTGCCAGCAGCTTAGGGCCAAGGGGACTAGGAGTATACGAGCAGTACTTC. This chain connects TRBV11-2 to TRBJ2-7; 8 positions match TRBD2. The CDR3 sequence is 17 residues long. Germline loops: CDR1 SGHAT, CDR2 FQNNGV. V lost 1 base and J lost 4; bases outside the gene matches: 12.

The CDR3 DNA follows: TGTGCCAGCAGACCCCAGCCTACTCGGGTTTATAGCAATCAGCCCCAGCATTTT. Residues: CASRPQPTRVYSNQPQHF. The chain couples TRBV28 to TRBJ1-5; no reliable D call. The CDR3 consists of 18 residues. In germline, CDR1 is MDHEN, CDR2 SYDVKM. V dropped 6 bases and J dropped 0 bases, with 21 bases sitting between them.

CDR3 nucleotide sequence: TGTGCCAGCAGTTTAGAGGGACCTCTTTCAGGGGCCAACGTCCTGACTTTC. It yields the protein CASSLEGPLSGANVLTF. This chain connects TRBV28 to TRBJ2-6; D possibly matches TRBD1 or TRBD2 (5 bases each). With 2 bases removed from V and 4 bases from J, the gap between germline ends came to 15 bases. The CDR3 has 17 residues. CDR1 is MDHEN and CDR2 is SYDVKM in the germline V gene.

The sample holds many counts of this clonotype. CDR3 in amino acids: CASSLVVSATQETQYF. The CDR3 nucleotides read TGTGCCAGCAGCTTAGTGGTTAGCGCCACCCAGGAGACCCAGTACTTC. This chain uses TRBV7-2 with TRBJ2-5; D may be TRBD2 (5 bases). From germline, CDR1 is SGHTA and CDR2 FQGNSA. Trimming took 1 base from V and 5 from J, leaving 17 bases between them. The CDR3 spans 16 residues.

There are many counts of this clonotype. The chain couples TRBV20-1 to TRBJ2-5; D gene ambiguous. CDR1 and CDR2 (germline): DFQATT, SNEGSKA (reference sequence). Trimming removed 4 bases from V and 2 bases from J, with 11 bases in between. The CDR3 extends over 13 amino acids. The CDR3: CSATRTAQETQYF. CDR3 bases: TGCAGTGCTACCCGGACGGCGCAAGAGACCCAGTACTTC.

Ten or more counts support this clonotype. V usage is TRBV6-1 and J usage is TRBJ2-5; 8 bases are shared with TRBD2. Per germline, CDR1 MNHNS and CDR2 SASEGT. With V trimmed by 9 bases and J by 5 bases, 8 bases remained unmatched. The CDR3 is made up of 13 amino acids. DNA for the CDR3: TGTGCCAGTGAGCGGGAGCGGGGTGAGACCCAGTACTTC. Its protein product is CASERERGETQYF.

In this sample, this clonotype turned up many times. This chain connects TRBV28 to TRBJ2-7; D is possibly TRBD2 (6 bases). CDR3 size: 15 residues. Germline V lookup: CDR1 MDHEN, CDR2 SYDVKM. V dropped 5 bases and J dropped 1 base, with 15 bases sitting between them. In DNA, the CDR3 is TGTGCCAGCAGTCCGGCCGGGAGAAAATCCTACGAGCAGTACTTC. Translation gives CASSPAGRKSYEQYF.

This clonotype has at least ten counts. The gene calls are TRBV10-3 and TRBJ1-5; 7 bases map to TRBD1. This CDR3 has 14 amino acids. Trimming took 6 bases from V and 2 from J; bases not matched to a gene: 4. Per germline, CDR1 ENHRY and CDR2 SYGVKD. The CDR3 DNA is TGTGCCATCAGCAGACAGGGTGGCAATCAGCCCCAGCATTTT. This sequence encodes CAISRQGGNQPQHF.